Presented here are 25 T cell receptor beta chains from one specimen sequenced in a study of T cells after yellow fever vaccination. TCRdb reanalysed the 5' RACE reads using MiXCR and keeps one entry per CDR3 protein. The sample consists of hundreds of thousands of distinct CDR3 sequences, roughly 5.2% of them appearing once. The source was CD4+ T cells sorted from PBMCs, collected on the day of the yellow fever booster vaccination. The receptors stem from a man aged 18-30 years who received the YFV17D yellow fever vaccine.

This clonotype came up a few times. V usage is TRBV5-1 and J usage is TRBJ2-5; 8 bases map to TRBD1. This CDR3 is built from 16 residues. Germline V gives CDR1 SGHRS, CDR2 YFSETQ. V was pared by 4 bases and J by 3 bases, with 11 bases of the junction left unmatched. CDR3 coding DNA: TGCGCCAGCAGCAGGACGACCGGGACAGGAAAAGAGACCCAGTACTTC. It specifies CASSRTTGTGKETQYF.

This clonotype was detected many times. This rearrangement joins TRBV7-2 to TRBJ1-5, with D possibly matching TRBD1 (5 bases). Between the trimmed V and J ends, which lost 5 bases and 4 bases, there was a span of 12 bases. This CDR3 spans 14 amino acids. Germline CDR1 is SGHTA and CDR2 is FQGNSA. The CDR3 nucleotides are TGTGCCAGCAGCGTTGATCGGGGGAATCAGCCCCAGCATTTT. It codes for CASSVDRGNQPQHF.

This clonotype was observed a handful of times. The genes are TRBV12-3 or TRBV12-4 and TRBJ1-1; D is unresolved. The length of the CDR3 is 12 residues. V lost 5 bases and J lost 4, with 8 bases in between. The DNA of the CDR3 is TGTGCCAGCAGTCCCCGACGCACTGAAGCTTTCTTT. Translation gives CASSPRRTEAFF.

This clonotype was detected a few times. The rearrangement links TRBV9 to TRBJ2-1, with D unclear. V was cut by 4 bases and J by 0 bases, with 11 bases left in between. The germline CDR1 and CDR2 sequences are SGDLS and YYNGEE. This CDR3 has 15 residues. CDR3 nucleotide sequence: TGTGCCAGCAGCCTAGGTAATAGCTCCTACAATGAGCAGTTCTTC. Residues: CASSLGNSSYNEQFF.

This clonotype has more than one count but fewer than ten. The chain recombines TRBV5-1 with TRBJ2-3, with D perhaps TRBD2 (6 bases). V gave up 6 bases and J gave up 4 bases, with 15 bases separating them. This CDR3 region has 14 residues. Germline V gene data show CDR1 as SGHRS and CDR2 as YFSETQ. CDR3 residues: CASTARSGADTQYF. CDR3 bases: TGCGCCAGCACCGCCCGGTCGGGGGCAGATACGCAGTATTTT.

This clonotype was seen more than once but under ten times. The chain links TRBV5-4 to TRBJ1-1; a weak D match, TRBD1 (5 bases). The CDR3 has 15 residues. In germline, CDR1 is SGHNT, CDR2 YYREEE (reference sequence). Trimming removed 1 base from V and 4 bases from J, with 14 bases in between. Here the CDR3 reads CASSLYAPGGTEAFF. The CDR3 DNA reads as TGTGCCAGCAGCTTGTACGCTCCTGGGGGCACTGAAGCTTTCTTT.

This clonotype was detected many times. CDR3 sequence: CASSHTGGLIGNQPQHF. CDR3 coding DNA: TGCGCCAGCAGCCACACAGGGGGGTTGATTGGCAATCAGCCCCAGCATTTT. The rearrangement joins TRBV4-1 to TRBJ1-5, with 8 bases identical to TRBD1. Losses at the gene ends were 3 bases for V and 2 bases for J; bases not matched to a gene: 9. Germline-derived CDR1 and CDR2 are MGHRA and YSYEKL. This CDR3 has 17 amino acids.

This clonotype was counted ten times or more. The rearrangement uses TRBV4-3 and TRBJ2-7, with D possibly being TRBD2 (5 bases). CDR1 is LGHNA, CDR2 YSLEER, per germline. Trimming took 4 bases from V and 3 from J, leaving 16 bases between them. The CDR3 contains 15 residues. CDR3 DNA: TGCGCCAGCAGCCTCGACGCAGGCGACTACTACGAGCAGTACTTC. Encoded protein: CASSLDAGDYYEQYF.

A few counts support this clonotype. The rearrangement links TRBV20-1 to TRBJ2-1, with 10 bases aligning to TRBD2. The CDR3 consists of 15 residues. Germline V gives CDR1 DFQATT, CDR2 SNEGSKA (reference sequence). Trimming took 3 bases from V and 6 from J; bases not matched to a gene: 8. The CDR3 DNA follows: TGCAGTGCTAGCGCCCCGGGACTAGCGTCCAATGAGCAGTTCTTC. Translating it yields CSASAPGLASNEQFF.

This clonotype has just a few counts. The chain is built from TRBV20-1 and TRBJ2-5, with D tentatively TRBD2 (5 bases). There are 12 residues in the CDR3. Germline V gene sequence: CDR1 DFQATT, CDR2 SNEGSKA (reference sequence). The germline V and J ends were trimmed by 1 base and 5 bases, with 8 bases remaining between them. This CDR3 is CSARASGETQYF. CDR3 nucleotide sequence: TGCAGTGCTAGAGCCTCGGGGGAGACCCAGTACTTC.

This clonotype was counted many times. CDR3 DNA: TGTGCCAGCAGCCCAGTGTGGTGGGGAACAGATACGCAGTATTTT. Protein product: CASSPVWWGTDTQYF. The rearrangement uses TRBV7-2 and TRBJ2-3; no reliable D call. The V end lost 5 bases, the J end lost 3 bases, and 15 bases lay between the germline ends. Germline CDR1 reads SGHTA; CDR2 reads FQGNSA. The CDR3 totals 15 residues.

This clonotype was counted only a few times. The chain carries TRBV19 and TRBJ2-4; 8 positions match TRBD2. V lost 10 bases, J lost 1 base, and 9 bases stayed unmatched. The V gene's germline CDR1 is LNHDA and CDR2 SQIVND (reference sequence). There are 15 residues in the CDR3. CDR3 residues: CATNKPGGAKNIQYF. CDR3 DNA: TGTGCCACTAACAAGCCGGGGGGGGCCAAAAACATTCAGTACTTC.

This clonotype was counted once. The chain uses TRBV6-1 and TRBJ2-7; 7 bases map to TRBD1. V lost 8 bases and J lost 2; bases outside the gene matches: 6. Germline V gene data show CDR1 as MNHNS and CDR2 as SASEGT. This CDR3 has 13 residues. The CDR3 reads CASRTGQAYEQYF. In nucleotides, the CDR3 is TGTGCCAGCCGGACAGGCCAGGCCTACGAGCAGTACTTC.

Ten or more counts support this clonotype. CDR3 sequence (DNA): TGTGCCAGCACCCCGAGGGGGGGTGGAAACTCTGAAGCTTTCTTT. Protein: CASTPRGGGNSEAFF. The rearrangement links TRBV7-9 to TRBJ1-1; maybe TRBD1 (6 bases). Germline CDR1 and CDR2: SEHNR and FQNEAQ (reference sequence). This CDR3 is 15 amino acids long. With 7 bases removed from V and 6 bases from J, the gap between germline ends came to 21 bases.

The rearrangement links TRBV7-2 to TRBJ1-5; D gene uncertain. CDR3 size: 14 residues. The V end was cut by 5 bases, the J end by 3 bases, with 11 bases between. Germline V CDR1 and CDR2: SGHTA, FQGNSA. The CDR3: CASSPVGHNQPQHF. CDR3 in DNA: TGTGCCAGCAGCCCAGTGGGTCACAATCAGCCCCAGCATTTT.

Only a few counts were recorded for this clonotype. The chain employs TRBV9 and TRBJ2-2; 7 bases map to TRBD2. Germline lookup yields CDR1 SGDLS and CDR2 YYNGEE. This CDR3 spans 16 amino acids. Germline trimming cut 3 bases from V and 0 bases from J; bases unmatched to any gene: 5. CDR3 bases: TGTGCCAGCAGCGGATCAAGCGGGACGAACACCGGGGAGCTGTTTTTT. Translating it yields CASSGSSGTNTGELFF.

This clonotype was seen many times. The rearrangement joins TRBV7-9 to TRBJ2-3; D assignment may be TRBD1 or TRBD2 (5 bases each). There are 16 residues in the CDR3. Trimming took 2 bases from V and 0 from J, leaving 12 bases between them. Per the germline V gene, CDR1 is SEHNR and CDR2 is FQNEAQ (reference sequence). CDR3 nucleotide sequence: TGTGCCAGCAGCTTACGGGGCGCCTCTAGCACAGATACGCAGTATTTT. This translates into CASSLRGASSTDTQYF.

This clonotype was seen more than once but under ten times. The rearrangement links TRBV18 to TRBJ1-5; tentative D call: TRBD1 (5 bases). Germline-derived CDR1 and CDR2 are KGHSH and LQKENI. This CDR3 region has 13 residues. Trimming removed 3 bases at V and 5 bases at J, with 8 bases between. The CDR3 nucleotides read TGTGCCAGCTCACCTATGACAGATCAGCCCCAGCATTTT. It specifies CASSPMTDQPQHF.

J is TRBJ1-4 and V is TRBV6-6, with unresolved D. The germline V gene has CDR1 MNHNY and CDR2 SVGAGI (reference sequence). The CDR3 spans 17 residues. The V gene lost 2 bases and the J gene lost 6 bases, with 19 bases spanning the gap. The CDR3 here is CASSYLNPGVRYEKLFF. In DNA form, the CDR3 reads TGTGCCAGCAGTTACCTCAATCCCGGAGTGAGGTATGAAAAACTGTTTTTT.

This clonotype was counted a few times. This sequence joins TRBV4-1 and TRBJ2-5; no clear D. The germline V gene encodes CDR1 MGHRA and CDR2 YSYEKL. The CDR3 runs 13 residues. V shed 1 base and J shed 5 bases, with 8 bases lying between them. The CDR3: CASSQVLGETQYF. The CDR3 bases are TGCGCCAGCAGCCAAGTATTGGGGGAGACCCAGTACTTC.

There are many counts of this clonotype. The rearrangement joins TRBV5-1 to TRBJ1-2; perhaps TRBD1 as D (6 bases). The V and J ends lost 0 bases and 4 bases respectively, with 10 bases between them. Germline V gives CDR1 SGHRS, CDR2 YFSETQ. The CDR3 is made up of 14 amino acids. The CDR3 DNA is TGCGCCAGCAGCTTGGGGACAGACCTCTATGGCTACACCTTC. Translated, it gives CASSLGTDLYGYTF.

This clonotype was recorded at least ten times. The rearrangement joins TRBV28 to TRBJ1-2; D unclear. Germline V lookup: CDR1 MDHEN, CDR2 SYDVKM. V was cut by 8 bases and J by 0 bases, with 10 bases left in between. The CDR3 covers 13 residues. CDR3 DNA sequence: TGTGCCAGCGGGATAACCTCTAACTATGGCTACACCTTC. Residues: CASGITSNYGYTF.

This clonotype was seen ten or more times. This chain connects TRBV6-2 or TRBV6-3 to TRBJ2-1; 8 bases fit TRBD1. V shed 2 bases and J 9 bases; nucleotides not matched to a gene: 6. Germline assignment: CDR1 MNHEY and CDR2 SVGEGT. The length of the CDR3 is 14 residues. CDR3 protein: CASSYRTGKAEQFF. As DNA, the CDR3 is TGTGCCAGCAGTTACCGGACAGGGAAGGCTGAGCAGTTCTTC.

In this sample, this clonotype turned up a few times. The rearrangement links TRBV6-6 to TRBJ2-7, with D perhaps matching TRBD2 (6 bases). The V gene lost 0 bases and the J gene lost 3 bases, with 12 bases spanning the gap. Germline V CDR1 and CDR2: MNHNY, SVGAGI (reference sequence). The CDR3 length is 15 residues. This CDR3 is CASSYSPSVSYEQYF. CDR3 sequence (DNA): TGTGCCAGCAGTTACTCCCCTAGCGTAAGCTACGAGCAGTACTTC.

This clonotype has a handful of counts. J is TRBJ1-2 and V is TRBV6-5; a possible D gene is TRBD1 (5 bases). The CDR3 runs to 15 residues. Germline V lookup: CDR1 MNHEY, CDR2 SVGAGI. Trimming stripped 2 bases from V and 5 bases from J, with 15 bases between. The DNA of the CDR3 is TGTGCCAGCAGTTACACCTACGAGGGGCAATATGGCTACACCTTC. Protein product: CASSYTYEGQYGYTF.